The clone carrying this T cell receptor (beta chain) occurred many times. Its antigen is not known. From the 5' RACE reads, TCRdb called clonotypes with MiXCR, one entry per CDR3 protein. In the table there are over 200,000 distinct CDR3 sequences, roughly a tenth of which are singletons. The entry originates in a study of identical twins. Study-wide points: Analyses of zero insertions could, in part, be confounded by invariant MAIT and iNKT cells.

Healthy Caucasians, and only they, were the donors. J gave up 2 bases and V 7 bases, and 10 bases lay outside the gene matches. This CDR3 contains 16 residues. Germline V lookup: CDR1 MDHEN, CDR2 SYDVKM. This sequence joins TRBV28 and TRBJ1-3; 8 bases align to TRBD1. The source is a woman aged 18-29 years in good health. Sequenced input: memory (CD45RO+) T cells sorted from blood. CDR3 DNA: TGTGCCAGCACCCGGACAGGGTCTTCTACTGGAAACACCATATATTTT. It encodes CASTRTGSSTGNTIYF.